These 27 T cell receptor beta chains originate from one sample sequenced in a study of blood T cell repertoires in COVID-19. Repertoires were generated with immunoSEQ multiplex PCR, while TCRdb's copy carries only in-frame clones and drops some. Of approximately 200,000 clones listed, roughly 84% were seen once; the top ten hold roughly 7.1%. Sequencing was done on a sample of PBMCs or T cells enriched from blood (not recorded which). These receptors originate from a man aged 25 to 40 in a cohort exposed to, infected with or recovered from COVID-19 (not recorded which).

The rearrangement joins TRBV6-5 to TRBJ2-7, with TRBD2 identical over 9 bases. Germline V gene lookup returns CDR1 MNHEY and CDR2 SVGAGI. This CDR3 has 15 residues. The V and J ends lost 7 bases and 6 bases, in that order; junction bases with no gene match: 13. Here the CDR3 reads CASTTVAGARTEQYF. Written as DNA, the CDR3 is TGTGCCAGCACTACCGTAGCGGGAGCTCGGACCGAGCAGTACTTC.

V and J are TRBV5-1 and TRBJ2-6, with 14 bases matching TRBD2. CDR1 is SGHRS, CDR2 YFSETQ, per germline. This CDR3 is built from 23 residues. With V trimmed by 0 bases and J by 1 base, 15 bases remained unmatched. In DNA, the CDR3 is TGCGCCAGCAGCTTGGACAGAGGGACTAGCGGGAGTGAAAGCCGTTCTGGGGCCAACGTCCTGACTTTC. Encoded protein: CASSLDRGTSGSESRSGANVLTF.

V usage is TRBV9 and J usage is TRBJ2-3; 8 nucleotides agree with TRBD2. Germline V gene sequence: CDR1 SGDLS, CDR2 YYNGEE. V was pared by 0 bases and J by 2 bases, with 5 bases of the junction left unmatched. The CDR3 is 16 residues long. CDR3 nucleotide sequence: TGTGCCAGCAGCGTAGCCGCGGGAGGTACCACAGATACGCAGTATTTT. This encodes CASSVAAGGTTDTQYF.

The V gene is TRBV28, the J gene TRBJ1-2; D ambiguous. Germline V CDR1 and CDR2: MDHEN, SYDVKM. CDR3 size: 13 residues. The V gene lost 6 bases and the J gene lost 2 bases, with 10 bases spanning the gap. The CDR3 nucleotides read TGTGCCAGCAGGGAAACAGCAAACTATGGCTACACCTTC. Translating gives CASRETANYGYTF.

This rearrangement joins TRBV19 to TRBJ2-3; TRBD2 agrees at 8 bases. Germline trimming cut 6 bases from V and 7 bases from J; bases unmatched to any gene: 6. CDR1 and CDR2 from the germline V gene are LNHDA and SQIVND (reference sequence). The CDR3 has 13 amino acids. CDR3: CASRGSGINTQYF. DNA of the CDR3: TGTGCCAGTAGGGGTAGCGGGATAAATACGCAGTATTTT.

Worth noting for this clone: This CDR3 is also generated by other DNA sequences in the sample. This sequence joins TRBV7-9 and TRBJ2-3; 7 bases align to TRBD1. The ends lost 3 bases at V and 0 bases at J; junction bases unmatched: 0. This CDR3 has 14 amino acids. From germline, CDR1 is SEHNR and CDR2 FQNEAQ (reference sequence). The CDR3 nucleotides are TGTGCCAGCAGCTTGGGACAGAGCACAGATACGCAGTATTTT. Protein sequence: CASSLGQSTDTQYF.

The rearrangement joins TRBV9 to TRBJ2-5; maybe TRBD2 (5 bases). V lost 4 bases and J 1 base, leaving 14 bases between the germline ends. The germline gives CDR1 SGDLS, CDR2 YYNGEE. The CDR3 has 15 residues. CDR3 sequence (DNA): TGTGCCAGCAGCACCGTAGCGTCCCCCCAAGAGACCCAGTACTTC. It translates to CASSTVASPQETQYF.

The table lists this clone with a count of one. This rearrangement joins TRBV2 to TRBJ1-5; D is uncertain. The CDR3 has 11 amino acids. The ends were cut back, 5 bases at V and 4 bases at J, with 3 bases in the middle. Germline V gene data show CDR1 as SNHLY and CDR2 as FYNNEI. CDR3 protein: CASSLNQPQHF. The CDR3 DNA is TGTGCCAGCAGTCTAAATCAGCCCCAGCATTTT.

This sequence joins TRBV5-4 and TRBJ2-3; the D gene is possibly TRBD1 (5 bases). V gave up 5 bases and J gave up 1 base, with 11 bases separating them. The CDR3 runs 14 residues. Germline lookup yields CDR1 SGHNT and CDR2 YYREEE (reference sequence). CDR3 sequence: CASSPKGGTDTQYF. DNA of the CDR3: TGTGCCAGCAGTCCCAAAGGGGGCACAGATACGCAGTATTTT.

This chain uses TRBV9 with TRBJ2-7, with D uncertain. This CDR3 spans 14 amino acids. The germline CDR1 and CDR2 sequences are SGDLS and YYNGEE. The V gene lost 3 bases and the J gene lost 0 bases, with 10 bases spanning the gap. The CDR3 DNA reads as TGTGCCAGCAGCGCGCAGGTTAACTCCTACGAGCAGTACTTC. The encoded protein is CASSAQVNSYEQYF.

This clone was observed a handful of times. The gene calls are TRBV7-9 and TRBJ2-7; D gene unclear. Germline-derived CDR1 and CDR2 are SEHNR and FQNEAQ (reference sequence). V gave up 1 base and J gave up 0 bases, with 10 bases separating them. The CDR3 consists of 15 residues. The CDR3 DNA reads as TGTGCCAGCAGCTTAGTCGAGCGCCTCTCCTACGAGCAGTACTTC. Translation: CASSLVERLSYEQYF.

The chain has TRBV28 and TRBJ2-1, with D possibly TRBD2 on 6 matching bases. This CDR3 region has 17 residues. Germline V gene lookup returns CDR1 MDHEN and CDR2 SYDVKM. V was clipped by 5 bases and J by 7 bases, with 24 bases between them. The CDR3 region is CASSPQVVGGLGNEQFF. The CDR3 DNA reads TGTGCCAGCAGTCCCCAGGTGGTCGGGGGTTTAGGGAATGAGCAGTTCTTC. Full variable domain (outside the CDR3, taken from reference TRBV28 and TRBJ2-1): DVKVTQSSRYLVKRTGEKVFLECVQDMDHENMFWYRQDPGLGLRLIYFSYDVKMKEKGDIPEGYSVSREKKERFSLILESASTNQTSMYLCASSPQVVGGLGNEQFFGPGTRLTVL.

The chain carries TRBV7-3 and TRBJ2-2, with D possibly matching TRBD1 (6 bases). Between the trimmed V and J ends, which lost 4 bases and 0 bases, there was a span of 9 bases. The CDR3 length is 15 residues. CDR1 is SGHTA and CDR2 is FQGTGA in the germline V gene. CDR3 protein: CASSSRTANTGELFF. CDR3 DNA: TGTGCCAGCAGCTCAAGGACAGCGAACACCGGGGAGCTGTTTTTT.

The chain is built from TRBV7-2 and TRBJ1-1; D gene ambiguous. Deletions cut 1 base from V and 0 bases from J, with 9 bases between. CDR1 is SGHTA, CDR2 FQGNSA, per germline. This CDR3 spans 15 amino acids. The CDR3, as DNA: TGTGCCAGCAGCTTAGTGCGGATAATGAACACTGAAGCTTTCTTT. Residues: CASSLVRIMNTEAFF.

This chain uses TRBV12-5 with TRBJ2-5; the D is unclear. The CDR3 consists of 14 residues. Per germline, CDR1 LGHNT and CDR2 FRNRAP. The V end was cut by 5 bases, the J end by 5 bases, with 15 bases between. CDR3 sequence reads: CASGQNNYSETQYF. CDR3 coding DNA: TGTGCTAGTGGTCAAAACAACTATTCGGAGACCCAGTACTTC.

The genes are TRBV5-6 and TRBJ2-1, with D perhaps TRBD1 (7 bases). V lost 1 base and J 9 bases, leaving 26 bases between the germline ends. The CDR3 has 18 amino acids. The germline V gene has CDR1 SGHDT and CDR2 YYEEEE. CDR3 nucleotides: TGTGCCAGCAGCTTGCCCCAGGCGGTGCAGGGGGGTTATGGTGAGCAGTTCTTC. Amino acids: CASSLPQAVQGGYGEQFF. The full variable domain, its missing parts supplied by reference TRBV5-6 and TRBJ2-1, is DAGVTQSPTHLIKTRGQQVTLRCSPKSGHDTVSWYQQALGQGPQFIFQYYEEEERQRGNFPDRFSGHQFPNYSSELNVNALLLGDSALYLCASSLPQAVQGGYGEQFFGPGTRLTVL.

The chain has TRBV4-1 and TRBJ1-3; the D gene is possibly TRBD1 (5 bases). The ends were cut back, 2 bases at V and 0 bases at J, with 23 bases in the middle. In germline, CDR1 is MGHRA, CDR2 YSYEKL. This CDR3 comprises 20 residues. CDR3 residues: CASSQPNPGVLGYSGNTIYF. The DNA of the CDR3 is TGCGCCAGCAGCCAACCAAACCCGGGGGTACTGGGTTACTCTGGAAACACCATATATTTT.

The chain uses TRBV4-1 and TRBJ1-4, with a tentative D call TRBD1 (6 bases). Trimming pared 2 bases from V and 5 bases from J, leaving 12 bases between. This CDR3 is 15 amino acids long. Per germline, CDR1 MGHRA and CDR2 YSYEKL. The CDR3 DNA reads TGCGCCAGCAGCCAACAGGACAGACTAAATGAAAAACTGTTTTTT. This gives the protein CASSQQDRLNEKLFF.

The V and J genes are TRBV4-1 and TRBJ2-5; maybe TRBD2 (6 bases). V lost 7 bases and J 0 bases, leaving 15 bases between the germline ends. The CDR3 length is 15 residues. Germline V lookup: CDR1 MGHRA, CDR2 YSYEKL. The CDR3 DNA reads TGCGCCAGCACCATCAGCGGGTCGGACCAAGAGACCCAGTACTTC. This codes for CASTISGSDQETQYF.

This chain connects TRBV5-6 to TRBJ2-1, with D possibly TRBD2 on 7 matching bases. CDR1 SGHDT and CDR2 YYEEEE come from the germline V gene. The V end lost 1 base, the J end lost 4 bases, and 15 bases lay between the germline ends. CDR3 size: 16 residues. CDR3 sequence reads: CASSLYQQGLYNEQFF. CDR3 in DNA: TGTGCCAGCAGCTTGTACCAACAGGGACTATACAATGAGCAGTTCTTC. The complete variable domain, with remaining parts taken from reference TRBV5-6 and TRBJ2-1, reads DAGVTQSPTHLIKTRGQQVTLRCSPKSGHDTVSWYQQALGQGPQFIFQYYEEEERQRGNFPDRFSGHQFPNYSSELNVNALLLGDSALYLCASSLYQQGLYNEQFFGPGTRLTVL.

In its sample, this clone was seen once. CDR3 residues: CASSLAGGPNEQFF. The CDR3, as DNA: TGTGCCAGCAGCCTAGCGGGAGGGCCTAATGAGCAGTTCTTC. The chain is built from TRBV9 and TRBJ2-1; TRBD2 matches 12 bases. The V gene's germline CDR1 is SGDLS and CDR2 YYNGEE. After removal of 4 bases from V and 7 bases from J, the junction contained 3 bases not matched to a gene. The CDR3 loop spans 14 amino acids.

V usage is TRBV19 and J usage is TRBJ2-1, with a possible D match to TRBD1 (6 bases). In germline, CDR1 is LNHDA, CDR2 SQIVND (reference sequence). The CDR3 is 14 residues long. Deletions cut 3 bases from V and 4 bases from J, with 10 bases between. This chain's CDR3 is CASSIRTVYNEQFF. The CDR3 DNA is TGTGCCAGTAGTATCCGGACAGTTTACAATGAGCAGTTCTTC. Full variable domain (rest looked up from reference TRBV19 and TRBJ2-1): DGGITQSPKYLFRKEGQNVTLSCEQNLNHDAMYWYRQDPGQGLRLIYYSQIVNDFQKGDIAEGYSVSREKKESFPLTVTSAQKNPTAFYLCASSIRTVYNEQFFGPGTRLTVL.

The chain combines TRBV2 with TRBJ2-5; no firm D call. With 7 bases removed from V and 1 base from J, the gap between germline ends came to 25 bases. This CDR3 is 18 amino acids long. Per the germline V gene, CDR1 is SNHLY and CDR2 is FYNNEI. CDR3 DNA sequence: TGTGCCAGCATGAATTTAGCCGTCATTCCCCGACCCCAAGAGACCCAGTACTTC. Translated: CASMNLAVIPRPQETQYF.

V and J are TRBV28 and TRBJ1-1; 8 positions match TRBD1. The CDR3 extends over 15 amino acids. The V segment lost 3 bases and the J segment 5 bases; nucleotides outside the gene matches: 8. CDR1 is MDHEN, CDR2 SYDVKM, per germline. The CDR3 region has the DNA TGTGCCAGCAGTTTCCTCGTACAGGGGGGAACTGAAGCTTTCTTT. Protein: CASSFLVQGGTEAFF.

The V gene is TRBV5-1, the J gene TRBJ2-5; unclear D gene. CDR3 length: 12 residues. V was clipped by 4 bases and J by 5 bases, with 9 bases between them. Germline CDR1 SGHRS, CDR2 YFSETQ. This CDR3 is CASSRAGETQYF. Here the CDR3 DNA reads TGCGCCAGCAGCCGCGCCGGGGAGACCCAGTACTTC.

The chain joins TRBV5-8 to TRBJ2-7; 7 positions match TRBD1. The V and J ends lost 0 bases and 3 bases, in that order; junction bases with no gene match: 3. The CDR3 contains 14 residues. Germline CDR1 and CDR2: SGHTS and YDEGEE. Written as DNA, the CDR3 is TGTGCCAGCAGCTTGGACAGGGGATACTACGAGCAGTACTTC. Amino acids: CASSLDRGYYEQYF.

Comment on this clone: Other nucleotide sequences in the sample specify the same CDR3. The chain joins TRBV29-1 to TRBJ1-4; D perhaps matches TRBD1 (5 bases). Trimming removed 2 bases from V and 7 bases from J, with 11 bases in between. CDR1 and CDR2 (germline): SQVTM, ANQGSEA. The length of the CDR3 is 13 residues. The CDR3 bases are TGCAGCGTTGAATTGGGGGGAGGTGAAAAACTGTTTTTT. Encoded protein: CSVELGGGEKLFF.